The clone carrying this TCR beta chain has at least ten counts. Trimming took 3 bases from V and 2 from J, leaving 13 bases between them. Germline values: CDR1 SGHVS, CDR2 FNYEAQ. The CDR3 loop spans 16 amino acids. This sample was included in a study of early T cells in non-severe SARS-CoV-2 infection. MiXCR, run by TCRdb on the 5' RACE reads, gives a single entry per CDR3 protein. The data show some 38,000 distinct CDR3 sequences, around 5.1% seen once. This sequence was found in an adult who was a healthcare worker with PCR-confirmed SARS-CoV-2 infection or an uninfected control (not recorded which). The rearrangement joins TRBV7-6 to TRBJ2-2; perhaps D is TRBD1 or TRBD2 (6 bases each). The material was whole blood, obtained at baseline. CDR3 protein: CASSFPLGGNTGELFF. Written as DNA, the CDR3 is TGTGCCAGCAGCTTCCCATTGGGGGGCAACACCGGGGAGCTGTTTTTT.